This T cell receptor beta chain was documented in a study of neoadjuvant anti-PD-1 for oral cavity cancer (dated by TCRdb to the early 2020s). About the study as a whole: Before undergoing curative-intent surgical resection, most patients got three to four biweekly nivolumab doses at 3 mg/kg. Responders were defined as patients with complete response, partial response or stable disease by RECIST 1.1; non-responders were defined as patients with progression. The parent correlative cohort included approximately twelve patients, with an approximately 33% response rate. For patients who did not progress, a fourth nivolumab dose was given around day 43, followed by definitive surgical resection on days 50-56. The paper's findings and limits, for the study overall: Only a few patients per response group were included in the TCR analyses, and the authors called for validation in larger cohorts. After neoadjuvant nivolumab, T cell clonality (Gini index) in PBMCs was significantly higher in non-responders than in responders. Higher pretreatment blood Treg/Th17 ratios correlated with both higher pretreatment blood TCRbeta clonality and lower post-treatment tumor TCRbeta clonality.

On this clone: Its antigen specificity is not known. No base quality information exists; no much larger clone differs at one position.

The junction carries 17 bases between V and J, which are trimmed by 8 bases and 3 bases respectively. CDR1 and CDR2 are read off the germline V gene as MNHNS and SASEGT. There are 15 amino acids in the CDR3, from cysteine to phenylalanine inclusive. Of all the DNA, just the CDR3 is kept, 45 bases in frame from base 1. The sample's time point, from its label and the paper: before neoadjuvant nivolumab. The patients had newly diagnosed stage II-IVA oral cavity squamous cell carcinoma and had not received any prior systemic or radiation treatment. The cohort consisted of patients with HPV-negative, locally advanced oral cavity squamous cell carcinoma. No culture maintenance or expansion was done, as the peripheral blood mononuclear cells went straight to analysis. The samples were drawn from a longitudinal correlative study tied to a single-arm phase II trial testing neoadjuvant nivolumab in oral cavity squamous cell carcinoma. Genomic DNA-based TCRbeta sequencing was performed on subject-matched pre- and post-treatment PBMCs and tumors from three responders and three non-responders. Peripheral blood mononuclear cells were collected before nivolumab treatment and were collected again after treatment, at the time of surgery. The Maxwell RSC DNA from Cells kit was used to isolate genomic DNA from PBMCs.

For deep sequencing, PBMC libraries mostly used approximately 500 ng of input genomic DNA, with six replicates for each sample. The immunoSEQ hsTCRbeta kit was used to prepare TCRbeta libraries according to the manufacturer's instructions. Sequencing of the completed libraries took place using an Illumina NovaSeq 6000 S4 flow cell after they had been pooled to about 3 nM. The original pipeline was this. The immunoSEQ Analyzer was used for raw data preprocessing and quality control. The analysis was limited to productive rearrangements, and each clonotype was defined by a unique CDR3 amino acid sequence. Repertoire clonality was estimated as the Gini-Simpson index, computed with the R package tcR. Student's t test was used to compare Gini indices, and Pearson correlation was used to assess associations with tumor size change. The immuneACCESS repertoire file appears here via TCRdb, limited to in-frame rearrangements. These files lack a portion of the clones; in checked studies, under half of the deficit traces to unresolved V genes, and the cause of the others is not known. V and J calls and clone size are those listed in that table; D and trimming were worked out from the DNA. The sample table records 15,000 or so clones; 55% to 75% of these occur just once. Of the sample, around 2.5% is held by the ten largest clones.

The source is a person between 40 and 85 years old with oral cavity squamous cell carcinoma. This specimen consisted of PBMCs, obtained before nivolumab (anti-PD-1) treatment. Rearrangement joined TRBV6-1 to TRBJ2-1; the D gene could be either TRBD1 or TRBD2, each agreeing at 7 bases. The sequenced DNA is TGTGCCAGCGGGGGGGAAGGGGGCGTCTACAATGAGCAGTTCTTC. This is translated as CASGGEGGVYNEQFF.